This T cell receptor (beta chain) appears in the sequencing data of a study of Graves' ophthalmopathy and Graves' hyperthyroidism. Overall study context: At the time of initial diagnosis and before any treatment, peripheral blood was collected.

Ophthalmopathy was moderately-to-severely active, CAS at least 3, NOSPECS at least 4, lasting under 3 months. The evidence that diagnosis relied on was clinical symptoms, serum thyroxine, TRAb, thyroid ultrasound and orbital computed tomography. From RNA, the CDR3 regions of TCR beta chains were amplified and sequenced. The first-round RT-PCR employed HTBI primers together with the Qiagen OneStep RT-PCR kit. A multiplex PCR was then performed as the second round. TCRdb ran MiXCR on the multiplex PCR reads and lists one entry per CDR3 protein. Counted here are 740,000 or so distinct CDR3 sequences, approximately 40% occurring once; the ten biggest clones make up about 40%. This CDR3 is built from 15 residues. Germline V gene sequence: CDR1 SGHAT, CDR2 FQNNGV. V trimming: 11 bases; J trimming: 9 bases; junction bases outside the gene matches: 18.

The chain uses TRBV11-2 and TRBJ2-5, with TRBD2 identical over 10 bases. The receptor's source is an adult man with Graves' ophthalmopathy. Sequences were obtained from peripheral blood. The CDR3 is CAWTPPNSGGRSQYF. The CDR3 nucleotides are TGTGCCTGGACACCCCCCAATAGCGGGGGGCGGTCCCAGTACTTC.